This TCR beta chain was sequenced for a study of T-cell reconstitution after alpha-beta-depleted transplantation in children. There are 13 residues in the CDR3. Trimming left V 3 bases short and J 1 base short, with 6 bases between. The germline V gene has CDR1 LGHNT and CDR2 FRNRAP. This clonotype was counted between two and nine times. Unique molecular identifiers were incorporated into the prepared TCRbeta library. TCRdb reprocessed the PCR reads via MiXCR and lists one record per CDR3 protein. The sample lists about 600,000 distinct CDR3 sequences; approximately 10% were seen once. The chain joins TRBV12-5 to TRBJ1-1; D not resolved. The specimen was PBMCs from the stem cell graft donor, collected from the stem cell graft. The TCR was taken from a human donor who donated a stem cell graft to a child with acute myeloid leukemia. The chain's CDR3 is CASGLFENTEAFF. The CDR3 DNA sequence: TGTGCTAGTGGTTTATTCGAGAACACTGAAGCTTTCTTT.